The next 6 T cell receptor beta chains were all read from a single sample in a study of shared clonotypes between healthy human individuals. Data came from immunoSEQ multiplex PCR; TCRdb stores just in-frame clones and leaves some out. The sample includes 1 million to 1.3 million clones, around 78% seen only once; the top ten take 0.6% to 0.7%. Sequencing input: memory CD4+ T cells from PBMCs. Noted subset: CD45RA-negative fraction. These receptors were obtained from a man younger than 30 in good health. Some clones in this sample may be carry-over from other donors' samples.

This clone came up a few times. The chain links TRBV5-4 to TRBJ1-4; 10 nucleotides align to TRBD1. V shed 0 bases and J 8 bases; nucleotides not matched to a gene: 4. This CDR3 region has 15 residues. Germline CDR1 SGHNT, CDR2 YYREEE (reference sequence). The CDR3 coding sequence is TGTGCCAGCAGCTTGGTGGGACAGGGGAAGGAAAAACTGTTTTTT. This sequence encodes CASSLVGQGKEKLFF.

This clone was counted a few times. The chain combines TRBV28 with TRBJ2-6; D unclear. Trimming shortened V by 7 bases and J by 0 bases, and 7 bases separated the two germline ends. This CDR3 comprises 14 residues. CDR1 is MDHEN, CDR2 SYDVKM, per germline. CDR3 DNA sequence: TGTGCCAGCACAGAGGTCTCTGGGGCCAACGTCCTGACTTTC. This translates into CASTEVSGANVLTF.

This clone has only a few counts. The chain recombines TRBV5-6 with TRBJ1-4; the D is unclear. The CDR3 loop spans 13 amino acids. Trimming cost V 1 base and J 4 bases, with 5 bases left between them. Germline assignment: CDR1 SGHDT and CDR2 YYEEEE. The CDR3 spells CASSLRRNEKLFF. CDR3 nucleotides: TGTGCCAGCAGCTTGCGCCGTAATGAAAAACTGTTTTTT.

This chain links TRBV2 with TRBJ2-5, with TRBD1 identical over 7 bases. The DNA end favors TRBJ2-7, so the J call may be wrong. Germline V gives CDR1 SNHLY, CDR2 FYNNEI. The CDR3 covers 13 residues. CDR3 bases: TGTGCCAGCAGTAAGACAGGGATCTACGAGCAGTACTTC. Translating it yields CASSKTGIYEQYF.

This clone was seen a single time. Being one base from a much bigger clone, this may be a read error. Different DNA sequences within this sample yield the same CDR3. This sequence joins TRBV11-2 and TRBJ2-1; TRBD2 aligns across 8 bases. CDR1 is SGHAT and CDR2 is FQNNGV in the germline V gene. With V trimmed by 5 bases and J by 0 bases, 3 bases remained unmatched. This CDR3 is 15 amino acids long. The CDR3 reads CASSRGGSSYNEQFF. In DNA form, the CDR3 reads TGTGCCAGCAGCCGGGGGGGGAGCTCCTACAATGAGCAGTTCTTC.

The V and J genes are TRBV13 and TRBJ1-2, with 8 nucleotides matching TRBD1. The germline V gene encodes CDR1 PRHDT and CDR2 FYEKMQ (reference sequence). The V gene end was trimmed by 5 bases and the J gene end by 9 bases; junction bases not matched to a gene: 8. This CDR3 has 13 amino acids. The CDR3 spells CASSRDRNGRYTF. The CDR3 nucleotides are TGTGCCAGCAGCCGGGACAGGAACGGGCGCTACACCTTC.